This is a list of T cell receptor beta chains from one sample in a study of identical twins. TCRdb re-called the 5' RACE reads through MiXCR, storing one row per CDR3 protein. The table records some 690,000 distinct CDR3 sequences, over 20% of them present only once. These data are also associated with another study on T cells expressing NK-cell markers.

Sequences were obtained from PBMCs. The source is a woman aged 18-30 years in good health. CDR3s include the opening cysteine and the closing phenylalanine or tryptophan. The D gene is left open where the match is weak. The size entry is marked missing in some rows and otherwise reads once, few, many or a size class.

clone size	V gene	D gene	J gene	CDR3 DNA	CDR3 protein
many	TRBV29-1	-	TRBJ2-5	TGCAGCGTATTAAAGTGGGGGGGGGCGAAAGGAGAGACCCAGTACTTC	CSVLKWGGAKGETQYF
few	TRBV29-1	-	TRBJ2-3	TGCAGCGTTTTACTAGCTGGGTGGGCAGATACGCAGTATTTT	CSVLLAGWADTQYF
many	TRBV29-1	TRBD1	TRBJ2-3	TGCAGCGTCTACGGACAGGGGGCCGGAGATACGCAGTATTTT	CSVYGQGAGDTQYF
-	TRBV6-2/TRBV6-3	-	TRBJ1-1	TGTGCCAGCAGAGCCGTCGGGGGTTACACTGAAGCTTTCTTT	CASRAVGGYTEAFF
many	TRBV3-1	-	TRBJ2-3	TGTGCCAGCGGCGGATACACAGATACGCAGTATTTT	CASGGYTDTQYF
-	TRBV5-6	-	TRBJ1-2	TGTGCCAGCAGCGTACCAGGGGCTAACTATGGCTACACCTTC	CASSVPGANYGYTF
many	TRBV30	-	TRBJ2-3	TGTGCCTGGAGTGCCCTGGGACACAGCACAGATACGCAGTATTTT	CAWSALGHSTDTQYF
few	TRBV20-1	TRBD2	TRBJ2-1	TGCAGTGTAGTAGCGGGAGTAATGGGGGGGTACAATGAGCAGTTCTTC	CSVVAGVMGGYNEQFF
once	TRBV4-1	-	TRBJ2-7	TGCGCCAGCAGCCCGCTAGAGGGACAAGGCGACGAGCAGTACTTC	CASSPLEGQGDEQYF
-	TRBV7-2	-	TRBJ1-2	TGTGCCAGCAGCTTGTTCCAGTCACAGGGCGCTGGCTACACCTTC	CASSLFQSQGAGYTF
-	TRBV20-1	TRBD1	TRBJ2-3	TGCAGTGCACCGCGACAGGGAGACTATACGCAGTATTTT	CSAPRQGDYTQYF
-	TRBV11-2	-	TRBJ2-1	TGTGCCAGCAGCTTATGGCGGCGGAGCCCCCCTGAGCAGTTCTTC	CASSLWRRSPPEQFF
-	TRBV12-3/TRBV12-4	TRBD2	TRBJ2-1	TGTGCCAGCAGTGGACCGGGACTATTTTTGTCCAATGAGCAGTTCTTC	CASSGPGLFLSNEQFF
many	TRBV29-1	-	TRBJ2-3	TGCAGCGTGACACCACAGGGAACAGATACGCAGTATTTT	CSVTPQGTDTQYF
-	TRBV5-1	-	TRBJ2-3	TGCGCCAGCAGCATCGGCAGACCGACAGTTTTGGTGGATACGCAGTATTTT	CASSIGRPTVLVDTQYF
few	TRBV13	TRBD2	TRBJ2-3	TGTGCCAGCAGCCCAGGGACTAGCGCTTTAGATACGCAGTATTTT	CASSPGTSALDTQYF
once	TRBV6-2/TRBV6-3	TRBD2	TRBJ2-1	TGTGCCAGCAGTTACGGGCGGGGGGAGTTCTTC	CASSYGRGEFF
-	TRBV28	TRBD1	TRBJ2-5	TGTGCCAGCAGTGTACAGGGGACAGAGACCCAGTACTTC	CASSVQGTETQYF
-	TRBV10-1	TRBD2	TRBJ2-3	TGCGCCAGCAGTGACCCTACTAGCGGGTTAGGGGATACGCAGTATTTT	CASSDPTSGLGDTQYF
many	TRBV5-1	-	TRBJ1-1	TGCGCCAGCAGCCCGGTTGTCGGAAACACTGAAGCTTTCTTT	CASSPVVGNTEAFF
-	TRBV5-5	TRBD2	TRBJ2-7	TGTGCCAGCAGCAGACGACTAGCGGATTCCTACGAGCAGTACTTC	CASSRRLADSYEQYF
-	TRBV12-3/TRBV12-4	-	TRBJ2-7	TGTGCCAGCAGTACCCAGTTCTCCTACGAGCAGTACTTC	CASSTQFSYEQYF
many	TRBV20-1	-	TRBJ1-1	TGCAGTGCTAGAAAAGGGGGGGCGAACACTGAAGCTTTCTTT	CSARKGGANTEAFF
-	TRBV9	TRBD1	TRBJ1-1	TGTGCCAGCAGCCCCCGAGGGACAGGGACGAACACTGAAGCTTTCTTT	CASSPRGTGTNTEAFF
-	TRBV7-2	-	TRBJ2-5	TGTGCCAGCAGCTTAATGGGTTACCAAGAGACCCAGTACTTC	CASSLMGYQETQYF
many	TRBV20-1	-	TRBJ2-7	TGCAGTGCTGTAGCTGCTTCCACCAGCTACGAGCAGTACTTC	CSAVAASTSYEQYF
few	TRBV12-3/TRBV12-4	TRBD1	TRBJ1-2	TGTGCCAGCAGCTGGGACAGTGTTATCGGCTACACCTTC	CASSWDSVIGYTF
many	TRBV5-6	-	TRBJ1-1	TGTGCCAGCAGCTTGGCCCCGGAGGAAGGAGCTTTCTTT	CASSLAPEEGAFF
-	TRBV28	TRBD1	TRBJ1-4	TGTGCCAGCAACTCCGGGACAGGGGTAGCAAAACTGTTTTTT	CASNSGTGVAKLFF
-	TRBV7-8	-	TRBJ2-5	TGTGCCAGCAGACAGGGAACGGGAGAGACCCAGTACTTC	CASRQGTGETQYF
-	TRBV12-3/TRBV12-4	-	TRBJ1-2	TGTGCCAGCAGCTACTCTGACCGGGACAGCTACACCTTC	CASSYSDRDSYTF
many	TRBV7-9	-	TRBJ2-4	TGTGCCAGCAGCCCTAATGGGATAGCCAAAAACATTCAGTACTTC	CASSPNGIAKNIQYF
few	TRBV12-3/TRBV12-4	-	TRBJ2-1	TGTGCCAGCAGTTTCGTACCTCTCACCAATGAGCAGTTCTTC	CASSFVPLTNEQFF
-	TRBV20-1	-	TRBJ2-7	TGCAGTGCTAGCAGGGGCCAGGGGAGCTACGAGCAGTACTTC	CSASRGQGSYEQYF
few	TRBV6-5	TRBD2	TRBJ2-1	TGTGCCAGCAGTTACTTTACTACCGGGACTAGCGGGAGGAATGAGCAGTTCTTC	CASSYFTTGTSGRNEQFF
few	TRBV10-2	-	TRBJ2-7	TGCGCCAGCAAAACGGGACTCACCTACGAGCAGTACTTC	CASKTGLTYEQYF
-	TRBV25-1	-	TRBJ2-1	TGTGCCAGCAGTGAATACTCCAGGGAGGTGCAGTTCTTC	CASSEYSREVQFF
few	TRBV7-7	-	TRBJ1-3	TGTGCTAGCAGCCTTAACGTCGGAAACACCATATATTTT	CASSLNVGNTIYF
-	TRBV2	-	TRBJ1-5	TGTGCCAGCAGTTCTTTCAGGAATCAGCCCCAGCATTTT	CASSSFRNQPQHF
many	TRBV30	-	TRBJ1-2	TGTGCCTGGAGTGGCGGCGGGTTGAAAGGCTACACCTTC	CAWSGGGLKGYTF
few	TRBV20-1	-	TRBJ2-3	TGCAGTGCTAGAGGGGTTAGCACAGATACGCAGTATTTT	CSARGVSTDTQYF
few	TRBV20-1	-	TRBJ2-7	TGCAGTGCTAGAGGGCGAGCAATCTACGAGCAGTACTTC	CSARGRAIYEQYF